This T cell receptor beta chain was sequenced during a study of blood T cell repertoires in COVID-19. Turning to the study itself: Sites across the United States, Italy and Spain contributed samples from acute and convalescent COVID-19. PBMCs, B-cell-depleted T cells, or T cells provided the cDNA or gDNA that made up the material.

Authors' analysis steps: Quantification of nucleated cells was approximated via reference gene primer amplification. Data came from immunoSEQ multiplex PCR; TCRdb stores just in-frame clones and leaves some out. V and J calls and clone size follow that table, whereas D and trimming were derived from the DNA. Of 90,000 or so clones listed, about 86% were seen once; the top ten hold 7% to 7.5%. Per germline, CDR1 LGHDT and CDR2 YNNKEL (reference sequence). The length of the CDR3 is 15 residues. V was clipped by 1 base and J by 1 base, with 10 bases between them. This TCR derives from a man in his sixties with acute or convalescent COVID-19. The sequenced sample consisted of peripheral blood. The chain uses TRBV3-1 (or the pseudogene TRBV3-2) and TRBJ2-5, with a tentative D call TRBD1 (5 bases). CDR3 residues: CASSQATGRQETQYF. CDR3 nucleotide sequence: TGTGCCAGCAGCCAAGCTACAGGCCGCCAAGAGACCCAGTACTTC.